This T cell receptor beta chain appears in the sequencing data of a study of vaccination and CD4 T cells after COVID-19. About this clonotype: Its matching antigen is unknown.

Sequencing of cultured CD4+ T cell DNA used the Oncomine TCR Beta short-read assay. TCRdb redid the calling of the PCR reads with MiXCR, one entry per CDR3 protein. The table has about 9,000 distinct CDR3 sequences, around 63% seen once; the top ten hold roughly a quarter. Treatment here: roughly 10-day PBMC culture with coronavirus spike peptide pools or control peptides (ViraFEST assay). Wells that each held roughly 1.9 million PBMCs were cultured with roughly 10 IU/ml IL-2 and 10 ug/ml peptide pools. Germline V CDR1 and CDR2: MNHEY, SVGEGT. This CDR3 is 11 amino acids long. Trimming pared 6 bases from V and 10 bases from J, leaving 10 bases between.

The receptor was isolated from a human donor who had recovered from COVID-19. Sequences were obtained from CD4+ T cells from blood, cultured in vitro. V usage is TRBV6-2 or TRBV6-3 and J usage is TRBJ1-5, with D uncertain. The CDR3 region is CASSQVGPQHF. In DNA, the CDR3 is TGTGCCAGCAGCCAGGTCGGACCCCAGCATTTT.